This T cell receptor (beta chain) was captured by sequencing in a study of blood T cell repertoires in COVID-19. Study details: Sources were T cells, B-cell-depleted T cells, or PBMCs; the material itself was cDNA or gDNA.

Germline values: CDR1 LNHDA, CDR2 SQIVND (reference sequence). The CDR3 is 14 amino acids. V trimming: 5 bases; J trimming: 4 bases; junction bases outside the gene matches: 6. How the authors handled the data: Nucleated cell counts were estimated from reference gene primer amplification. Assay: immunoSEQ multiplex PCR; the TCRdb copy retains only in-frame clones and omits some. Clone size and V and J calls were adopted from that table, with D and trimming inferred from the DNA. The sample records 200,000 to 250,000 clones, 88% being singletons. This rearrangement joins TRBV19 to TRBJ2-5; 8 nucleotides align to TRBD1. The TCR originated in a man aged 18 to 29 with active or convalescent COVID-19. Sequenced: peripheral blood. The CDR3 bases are TGTGCCAGTAGTCCGTGGACAGGGAGAGAGACCCAGTACTTC. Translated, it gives CASSPWTGRETQYF.